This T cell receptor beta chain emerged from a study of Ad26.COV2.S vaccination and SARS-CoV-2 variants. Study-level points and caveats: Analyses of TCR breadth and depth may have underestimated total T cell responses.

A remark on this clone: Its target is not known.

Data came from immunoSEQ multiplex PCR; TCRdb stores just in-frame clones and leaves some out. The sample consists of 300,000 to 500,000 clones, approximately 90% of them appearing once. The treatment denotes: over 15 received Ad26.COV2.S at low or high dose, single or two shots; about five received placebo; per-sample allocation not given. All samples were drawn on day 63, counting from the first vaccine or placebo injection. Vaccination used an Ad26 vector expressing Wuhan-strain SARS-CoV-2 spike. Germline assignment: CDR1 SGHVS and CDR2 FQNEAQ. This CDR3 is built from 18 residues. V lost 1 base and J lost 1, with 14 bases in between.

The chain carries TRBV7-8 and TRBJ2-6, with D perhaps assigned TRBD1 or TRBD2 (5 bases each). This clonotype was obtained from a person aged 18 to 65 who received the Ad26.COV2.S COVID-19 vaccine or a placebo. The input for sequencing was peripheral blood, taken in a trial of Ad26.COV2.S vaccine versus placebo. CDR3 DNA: TGTGCCAGCAGCTTAGAGGGACGGTCGGCATCTGGGGCCAACGTCCTGACTTTC. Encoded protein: CASSLEGRSASGANVLTF. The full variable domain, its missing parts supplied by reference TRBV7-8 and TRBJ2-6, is GAGVSQSPRYKVAKRGQDVALRCDPISGHVSLFWYQQALGQGPEFLTYFQNEAQLDKSGLPSDRFFAERPEGSVSTLKIQRTQQEDSAVYLCASSLEGRSASGANVLTFGAGSRLTVL.